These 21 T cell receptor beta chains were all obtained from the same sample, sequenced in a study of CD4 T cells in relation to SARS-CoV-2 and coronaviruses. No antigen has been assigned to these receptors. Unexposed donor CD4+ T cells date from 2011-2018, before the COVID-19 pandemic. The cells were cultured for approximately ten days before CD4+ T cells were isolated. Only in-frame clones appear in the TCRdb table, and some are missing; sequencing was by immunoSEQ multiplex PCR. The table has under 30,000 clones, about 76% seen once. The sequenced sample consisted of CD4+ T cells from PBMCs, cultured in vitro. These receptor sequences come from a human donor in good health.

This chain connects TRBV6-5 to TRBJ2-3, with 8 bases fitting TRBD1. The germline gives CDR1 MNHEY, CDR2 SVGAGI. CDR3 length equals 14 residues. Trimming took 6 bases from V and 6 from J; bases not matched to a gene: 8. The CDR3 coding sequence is TGTGCCAGCAGCCTAGGACAGGGTTTCGATACGCAGTATTTT. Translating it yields CASSLGQGFDTQYF.

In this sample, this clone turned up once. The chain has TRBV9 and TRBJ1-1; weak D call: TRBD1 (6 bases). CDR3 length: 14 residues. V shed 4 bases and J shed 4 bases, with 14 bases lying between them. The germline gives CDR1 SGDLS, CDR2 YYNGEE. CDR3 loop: CASSLQGSGTEAFF. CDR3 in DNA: TGTGCCAGCAGCCTACAGGGATCGGGCACTGAAGCTTTCTTT.

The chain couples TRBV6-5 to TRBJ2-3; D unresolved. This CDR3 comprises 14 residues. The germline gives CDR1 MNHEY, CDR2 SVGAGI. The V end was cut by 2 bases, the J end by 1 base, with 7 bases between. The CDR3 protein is CASSYASRTDTQYF. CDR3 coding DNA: TGTGCCAGCAGTTACGCCTCCCGCACAGATACGCAGTATTTT.

For the CDR3, the DNA is TGTGCCATCAGTGAACACAGCCAAGAGACCCAGTACTTC. This gives the protein CAISEHSQETQYF. The chain employs TRBV10-3 and TRBJ2-5; no firm D call. Germline CDR1 is ENHRY and CDR2 is SYGVKD. V lost 3 bases and J lost 1, with 6 bases in between. The CDR3 extends over 13 amino acids.

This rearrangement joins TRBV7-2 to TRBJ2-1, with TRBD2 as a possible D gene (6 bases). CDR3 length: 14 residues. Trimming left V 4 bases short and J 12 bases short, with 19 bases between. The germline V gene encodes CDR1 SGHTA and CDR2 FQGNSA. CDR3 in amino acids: CASSSTQVYGGQFF. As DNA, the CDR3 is TGTGCCAGCAGCTCCACACAGGTGTACGGGGGGCAGTTCTTC.

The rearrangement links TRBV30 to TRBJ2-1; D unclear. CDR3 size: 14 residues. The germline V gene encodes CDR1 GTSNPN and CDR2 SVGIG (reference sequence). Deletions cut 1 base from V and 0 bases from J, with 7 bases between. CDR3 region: CAWSGMSSYNEQFF. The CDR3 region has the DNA TGTGCCTGGAGTGGGATGAGCTCCTACAATGAGCAGTTCTTC.

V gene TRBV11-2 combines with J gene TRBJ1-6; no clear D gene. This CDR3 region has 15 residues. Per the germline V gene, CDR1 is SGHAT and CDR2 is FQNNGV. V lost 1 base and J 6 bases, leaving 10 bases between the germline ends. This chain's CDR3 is CASSLAFGFNSPLHF. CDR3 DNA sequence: TGTGCCAGCAGCTTAGCGTTCGGGTTTAATTCACCCCTCCACTTT.

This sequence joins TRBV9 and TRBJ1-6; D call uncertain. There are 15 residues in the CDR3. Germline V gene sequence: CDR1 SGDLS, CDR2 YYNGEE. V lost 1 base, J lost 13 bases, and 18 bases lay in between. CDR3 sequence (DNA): TGTGCCAGCAGCGTATCCCCCCGGGCCCCCGATCCCCTCCACTTT. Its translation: CASSVSPRAPDPLHF. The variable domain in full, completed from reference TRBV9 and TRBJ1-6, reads DSGVTQTPKHLITATGQRVTLRCSPRSGDLSVYWYQQSLDQGLQFLIQYYNGEERAKGNILERFSAQQFPDLHSELNLSSLELGDSALYFCASSVSPRAPDPLHFGNGTRLTVT.

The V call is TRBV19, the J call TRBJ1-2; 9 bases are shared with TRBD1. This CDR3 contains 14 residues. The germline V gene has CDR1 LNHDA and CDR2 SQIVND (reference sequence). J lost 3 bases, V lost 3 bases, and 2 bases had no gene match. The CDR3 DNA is TGTGCCAGTAGTATCGACAGGGGGGACTATGGCTACACCTTC. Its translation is CASSIDRGDYGYTF. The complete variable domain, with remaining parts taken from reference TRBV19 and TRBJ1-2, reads DGGITQSPKYLFRKEGQNVTLSCEQNLNHDAMYWYRQDPGQGLRLIYYSQIVNDFQKGDIAEGYSVSREKKESFPLTVTSAQKNPTAFYLCASSIDRGDYGYTFGSGTRLTVV.

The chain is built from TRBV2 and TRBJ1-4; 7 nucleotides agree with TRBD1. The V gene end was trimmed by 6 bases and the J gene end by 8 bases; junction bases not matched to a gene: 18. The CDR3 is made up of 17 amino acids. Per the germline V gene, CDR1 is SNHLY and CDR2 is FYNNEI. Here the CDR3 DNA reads TGTGCCAGCAGCGAGCTAGCCCCGGAGGGGGCAGAAGAAAAACTGTTTTTT. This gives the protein CASSELAPEGAEEKLFF.

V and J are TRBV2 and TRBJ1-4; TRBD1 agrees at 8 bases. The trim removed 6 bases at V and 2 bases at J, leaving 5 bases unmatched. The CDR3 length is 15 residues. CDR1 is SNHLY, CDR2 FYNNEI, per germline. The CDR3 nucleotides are TGTGCCAGCAGATTACAGGGGGACACTAATGAAAAACTGTTTTTT. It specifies CASRLQGDTNEKLFF.

CDR3 amino acids: CASSSRIADYSGNTIYF. The CDR3 DNA is TGTGCCAGCAGCTCTAGAATTGCAGATTACTCTGGAAACACCATATATTTT. The rearrangement joins TRBV3-1 (or the pseudogene TRBV3-2) to TRBJ1-3, with D unresolved. The V end lost 5 bases, the J end lost 0 bases, and 17 bases lay between the germline ends. The CDR3 extends over 17 amino acids. Germline CDR1 is LGHDT and CDR2 is YNNKEL (reference sequence).

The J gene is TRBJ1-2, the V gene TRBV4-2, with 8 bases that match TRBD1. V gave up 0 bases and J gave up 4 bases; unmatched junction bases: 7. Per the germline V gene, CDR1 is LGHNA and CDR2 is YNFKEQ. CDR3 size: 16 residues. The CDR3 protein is CASSQDKQGVVYGYTF. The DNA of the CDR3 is TGTGCCAGCAGCCAAGATAAACAGGGGGTCGTCTATGGCTACACCTTC.

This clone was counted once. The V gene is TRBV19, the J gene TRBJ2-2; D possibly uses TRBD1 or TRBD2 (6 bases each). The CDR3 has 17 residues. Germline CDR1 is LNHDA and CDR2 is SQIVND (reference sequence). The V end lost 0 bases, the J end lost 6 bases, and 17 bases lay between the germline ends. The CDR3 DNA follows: TGTGCCAGTAGTATAGATCGCGGTGGGGGGACACCCGGGGAGCTGTTTTTT. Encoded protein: CASSIDRGGGTPGELFF.

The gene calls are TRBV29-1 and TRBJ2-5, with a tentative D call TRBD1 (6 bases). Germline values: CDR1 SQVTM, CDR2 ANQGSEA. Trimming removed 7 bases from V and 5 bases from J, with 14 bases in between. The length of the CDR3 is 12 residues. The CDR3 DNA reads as TGCAGCGCTGACGGCCAGGGGGAGACCCAGTACTTC. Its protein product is CSADGQGETQYF.

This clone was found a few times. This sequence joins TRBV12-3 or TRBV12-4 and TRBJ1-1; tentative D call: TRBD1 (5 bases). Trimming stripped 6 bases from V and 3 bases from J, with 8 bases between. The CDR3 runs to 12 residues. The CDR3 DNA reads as TGTGCCAGCAGCCGGGGGGACACTGAAGCTTTCTTT. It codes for CASSRGDTEAFF.

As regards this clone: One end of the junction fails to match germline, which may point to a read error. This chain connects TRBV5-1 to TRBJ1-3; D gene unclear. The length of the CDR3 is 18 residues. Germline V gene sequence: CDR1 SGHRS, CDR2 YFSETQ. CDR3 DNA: TGCGCCAGCGGCTTGGGGATTGCTAGACCGAGCTCTGGAAACACCATATATTTT. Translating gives CASGLGIARPSSGNTIYF.

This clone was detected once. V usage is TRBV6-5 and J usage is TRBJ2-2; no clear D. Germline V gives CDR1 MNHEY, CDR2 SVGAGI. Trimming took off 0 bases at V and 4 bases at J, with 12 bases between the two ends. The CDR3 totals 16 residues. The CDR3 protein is CASSYSSGSGTGELFF. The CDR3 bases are TGTGCCAGCAGTTACTCTTCTGGATCGGGCACCGGGGAGCTGTTTTTT.

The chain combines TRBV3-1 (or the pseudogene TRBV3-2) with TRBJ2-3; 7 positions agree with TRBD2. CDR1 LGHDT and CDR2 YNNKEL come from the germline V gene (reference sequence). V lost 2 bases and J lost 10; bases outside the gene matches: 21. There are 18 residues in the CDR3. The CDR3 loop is CASSQLALLSGEWVAQYF. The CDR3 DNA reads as TGTGCCAGCAGCCAACTCGCCCTATTGAGCGGGGAGTGGGTGGCGCAGTATTTT.

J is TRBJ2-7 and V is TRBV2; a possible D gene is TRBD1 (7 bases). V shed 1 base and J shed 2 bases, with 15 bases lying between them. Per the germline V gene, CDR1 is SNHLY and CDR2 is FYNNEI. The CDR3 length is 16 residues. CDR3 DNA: TGTGCCAGCAGTGAAGGGGGGGACAGCTGGGCCTACGAGCAGTACTTC. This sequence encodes CASSEGGDSWAYEQYF.

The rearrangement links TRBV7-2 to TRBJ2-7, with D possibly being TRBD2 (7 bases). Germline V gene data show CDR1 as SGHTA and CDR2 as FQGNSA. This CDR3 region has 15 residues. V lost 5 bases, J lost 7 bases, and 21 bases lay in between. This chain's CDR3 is CASSLIAAGAGEQYF. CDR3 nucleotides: TGTGCCAGCAGCCTAATAGCGGCGGGGGCAGGGGAGCAGTACTTC.